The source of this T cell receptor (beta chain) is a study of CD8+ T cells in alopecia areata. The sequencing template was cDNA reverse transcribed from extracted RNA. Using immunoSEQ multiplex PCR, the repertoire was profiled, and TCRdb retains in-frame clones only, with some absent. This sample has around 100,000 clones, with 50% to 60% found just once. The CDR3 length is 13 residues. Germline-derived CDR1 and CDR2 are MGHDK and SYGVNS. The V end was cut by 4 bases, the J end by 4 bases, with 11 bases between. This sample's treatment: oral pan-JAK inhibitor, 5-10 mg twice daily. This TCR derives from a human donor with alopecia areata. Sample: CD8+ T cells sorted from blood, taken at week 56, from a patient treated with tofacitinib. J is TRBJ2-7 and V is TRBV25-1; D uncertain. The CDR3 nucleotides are TGTGCCAGCAGTGCGGCGGTTGGATACGAGCAGTACTTC. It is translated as CASSAAVGYEQYF.